These T cell receptor beta chains were read from a single sample in a study of identifying expanded T cells in peripheral blood. Profiling relied on immunoSEQ multiplex PCR, and the TCRdb table lists in-frame clones only, not all of them. The sample lists under 70,000 clones; around 87% were seen once. Material: blood. The receptors stem from a person aged 18 to 75 in good health. CDR3s include the opening cysteine and the closing phenylalanine or tryptophan. D genes are given only for firm matches. A row's size may be missing; if present it is once, few, many or a size class.

J	length	D	V	size	CDR3	DNA
TRBJ1-5	18	TRBD1	TRBV18	once	CASSPRQGEPFSNQPQHF	TGTGCCAGCTCACCACGACAGGGGGAACCCTTTAGCAATCAGCCCCAGCATTTT
TRBJ2-1	13	-	TRBV30	once	CAWSVGGTNEQFF	TGTGCCTGGAGTGTAGGAGGGACCAATGAGCAGTTCTTC
TRBJ2-7	14	-	TRBV2	-	CASSSEGRGSEQYF	TGTGCCAGCTCGTCTGAGGGGCGCGGTAGCGAGCAGTACTTC
TRBJ2-7	16	TRBD2	TRBV7-3	-	CASSLRLAGPPYEQYF	TGTGCCAGCAGCTTACGACTAGCGGGGCCCCCCTACGAGCAGTACTTC
TRBJ2-1	17	TRBD2	TRBV19	-	CASSRGLSGSSYNEQFF	TGTGCCAGTAGTAGGGGACTAAGCGGGAGTTCCTACAATGAGCAGTTCTTC
TRBJ1-5	13	-	TRBV19	-	CASSISRDQPQHF	TGTGCCAGTAGTATAAGCCGGGATCAGCCCCAGCATTTT
TRBJ2-3	14	-	TRBV4-3	-	CASSQEIGTDTQYF	TGCGCCAGCAGCCAAGAAATAGGGACAGATACGCAGTATTTT
TRBJ2-6	15	-	TRBV6-4	-	CASSGTGSGANVLTF	TGTGCCAGCAGTGGCACAGGGTCCGGGGCCAACGTCCTGACTTTC
TRBJ2-4	14	-	TRBV9	once	CASSVGGDGNIQYF	TGTGCCAGCAGCGTAGGAGGGGACGGAAACATTCAGTACTTC
TRBJ1-1	13	-	TRBV4-2	-	CASSQDGRTEAFF	TGTGCCAGCAGCCAAGATGGCCGCACTGAAGCTTTCTTT
TRBJ2-4	15	TRBD2	TRBV5-1	-	CASSAGGTAKNIQYF	TGCGCCAGCAGCGCCGGGGGGACAGCCAAAAACATTCAGTACTTC
TRBJ2-7	15	-	TRBV5-8	-	CASSLGPEGLYEQYF	TGTGCCAGCAGCTTGGGACCGGAGGGGCTTTACGAGCAGTACTTC
TRBJ2-3	14	-	TRBV19	-	CASKATVSTDTQYF	TGTGCCTCCAAAGCGACGGTTAGCACAGATACGCAGTATTTT
TRBJ2-2	19	TRBD1	TRBV5-4	-	CASRGPDRPNQMNTGELFF	TGTGCCAGCAGGGGACCGGACAGGCCGAATCAGATGAACACCGGGGAGCTGTTTTTT
TRBJ1-4	13	TRBD1	TRBV6-1	-	CASSQGGQGKLFF	TGTGCCAGCAGCCAAGGGGGACAGGGTAAGCTGTTTTTT
TRBJ1-1	14	TRBD1	TRBV30	-	CAWSVGSGGPGAFF	TGTGCCTGGAGTGTGGGTTCAGGGGGGCCGGGAGCTTTCTTT
TRBJ2-1	13	TRBD1	TRBV11-3	-	CASSPGQNNEQFF	TGTGCCAGCAGCCCGGGACAGAACAATGAGCAGTTCTTC
TRBJ2-3	15	-	TRBV18	-	CASSPQQRSTDTQYF	TGTGCCAGCTCACCACAGCAGCGGTCCACAGATACGCAGTATTTT
TRBJ1-4	16	-	TRBV2	-	CASRSSSLATNEKLFF	TGTGCCAGCAGGAGTAGTTCCCTTGCAACTAATGAAAAACTGTTTTTT
TRBJ2-2	15	-	TRBV7-2	-	CASSLGSGNTGELFF	TGTGCCAGCAGCTTAGGATCCGGGAACACCGGGGAGCTGTTTTTT
TRBJ2-1	13	TRBD1	TRBV30	-	CAWSQDRNNEQFF	TGTGCCTGGAGTCAGGACAGGAACAATGAGCAGTTCTTC
TRBJ2-7	15	TRBD2	TRBV7-8	-	CASSLKTSGTSEQYF	TGTGCCAGCAGCTTAAAGACTAGCGGGACCTCCGAGCAGTACTTC
TRBJ2-2	17	TRBD2	TRBV7-8	-	CASSLIRLAANTGELFF	TGTGCCAGCAGCTTAATCAGGCTAGCGGCGAACACCGGGGAGCTGTTTTTT
TRBJ2-2	17	-	TRBV18	-	CASSPSKVLANTGELFF	TGTGCCAGCTCACCATCCAAAGTACTAGCTAACACCGGGGAGCTGTTTTTT
TRBJ2-1	15	-	TRBV7-6	-	CASSFWGPPYNEQFF	TGTGCCAGCAGCTTTTGGGGGCCCCCCTACAATGAGCAGTTCTTC
TRBJ2-1	14	-	TRBV4-1	-	CASSQRGEGNEQFF	TGCGCCAGCAGCCAACGCGGCGAGGGGAATGAGCAGTTCTTC
TRBJ2-7	14	-	TRBV6-1	-	CASTRAASIYEQYF	TGTGCCAGCACCAGGGCAGCTTCGATCTACGAGCAGTACTTC
TRBJ2-5	12	-	TRBV30	once	CAWSPLQETQYF	TGTGCCTGGAGCCCCTTACAAGAGACCCAGTACTTC
TRBJ2-6	15	-	TRBV2	-	CASSEVGSGANVLTF	TGTGCCAGCAGTGAGGTCGGGTCTGGGGCCAACGTCCTGACTTTC
TRBJ2-1	17	-	TRBV25-1	once	CASSDSGNRESDNEQFF	TGTGCCAGCAGTGATTCCGGGAATCGGGAAAGTGACAATGAGCAGTTCTTC
TRBJ2-6	16	-	TRBV15	-	CATSRGIGSGANVLTF	TGTGCCACCAGCAGAGGCATTGGCTCTGGGGCCAACGTCCTGACTTTC
TRBJ1-1	16	-	TRBV28	-	CASSFAWTVLGTEAFF	TGTGCCAGCAGTTTCGCCTGGACAGTTTTGGGCACTGAAGCTTTCTTT
TRBJ2-3	15	-	TRBV7-8	once	CASSLQAPTTDTQYF	TGTGCCAGCAGCTTACAGGCTCCCACCACAGATACGCAGTATTTT
TRBJ2-1	16	TRBD2	TRBV7-3	-	CASSLDGAGYYNEQFF	TGTGCCAGCAGCTTAGACGGAGCGGGGTACTACAATGAGCAGTTCTTC
TRBJ2-7	13	-	TRBV7-9	-	CASSLPAAYEQYF	TGTGCCAGCAGCCTCCCAGCGGCCTACGAGCAGTACTTC
TRBJ2-3	14	-	TRBV2	-	CASSGGVPTDTQYF	TGTGCCAGCAGTGGGGGGGTCCCCACAGATACGCAGTATTTT
TRBJ2-5	17	-	TRBV5-6	-	CASSRNLWTAVGETQYF	TGTGCCAGCAGCCGAAACTTGTGGACAGCCGTCGGAGAGACCCAGTACTTC
TRBJ2-7	15	-	TRBV4-3	-	CASSQEVGEGYEQYF	TGCGCCAGCAGCCAAGAGGTGGGTGAGGGCTACGAGCAGTACTTC
TRBJ1-1	12	TRBD1	TRBV18	-	CASSLRDSEAFF	TGTGCCAGCTCACTCCGGGACAGCGAAGCTTTCTTT